This T cell receptor beta chain was captured in a study of PD-L1 blockade in urothelial cancer (dated by TCRdb to 2015 to 2018). General notes on the study: Therapy was started in the mid-2010s for all patients, and atezolizumab 1,200 mg was administered intravenously every 3 weeks. About 85% of the roughly 29 patients were identified as males with urothelial cancer of bladder origin, and a prior smoking history was reported by 18 of 29 patients. An ECOG performance status of 0 or 1 was recorded for the patients, and 0 to 3 prior chemotherapy regimens had been received by the patients. Blood samples were analyzed 3 weeks after the start of treatment (second dose) and 6 weeks after the start of treatment. Blood samples gave a median of approximately 150,000 T cells and some 83,000 unique TCRs, with a median clonality of 0.080. Somatic, immune and clinical correlates of response to PD-L1 blockade with atezolizumab in urothelial cancer were the focus of an exploratory multi-omic analysis. Pretreatment tumor samples, along with matched peripheral blood serially collected before and after atezolizumab treatment, were subjected to TCR sequencing. Durable clinical benefit was defined as progression-free survival longer than 6 months, and TCR features were also tested against progression-free and overall survival. Whole exome sequencing and RNA sequencing of pretreatment tumors were performed alongside TCR sequencing in the same patients. Fewer than ten patients reached durable clinical benefit, while about 20 patients did not. Pretreatment blood TCR-seq was available for twenty-nine patients, at least one posttreatment blood collection was obtained for some 24 patients, and tumor TCR-seq was available for some 24 patients. General study outcomes and caveats: Because the sample size was small (n of about 31) and many of the analyses were exploratory, the results are meant to be hypothesis-generating. A pretreatment peripheral blood TCR clonality below the median was linked to improved progression-free and overall survival. Among patients with durable benefit, tumor-associated TCR clones showed greater expansion in peripheral blood 3 weeks after treatment started (n = 22, p = 0.022).

In this sample, this clone turned up once. Its antigen is not yet known. No qualities accompany the bases; no much larger clone lies one base away. Synthetic TCR analog templates were spiked into each PCR to estimate absolute template abundance from read counts. The immunoSEQ assay used bias-controlled V and J gene primers to amplify TCRbeta CDR3 regions from genomic DNA. Sequencing of rearranged TCRbeta segments was performed at approximately 20X coverage. In the paper's pipeline: Clustering was used to correct sequencing errors, and CDR3s were annotated against IMGT so that V, D and J genes could be assigned. Out-of-frame and stop-codon sequences were excluded, and only productive TCRbeta rearrangements were used in downstream analyses. To compute clonality, Shannon entropy was normalized by the log of the number of unique productive sequences and then subtracted from one. Fisher's exact test with Benjamini-Hochberg correction, at a threshold of adjusted p below 0.01, was used to find clones that differed between time points or between blood and tumor. Imported from immuneACCESS, the table was reduced by TCRdb to in-frame sequences with V and J called. These copies leave out some clones; in studies compared against another copy, an unresolved V gene accounts for under half, and the cause of the remainder is not known. From that table come the V and J calls and clone size; the DNA was used to work out D and trimming. The sample has under 55,000 clones on record, about 88% of them singletons. In total, the top ten clones hold about 3.2% of the sample.

This specimen's time point label, per the study, means: pretreatment peripheral blood. A cohort of around 29 patients with locally advanced or metastatic urothelial carcinoma, treated at Memorial Sloan Kettering on a trial protocol, was included. Peripheral blood mononuclear cells were collected pretreatment and during treatment, with between 1 and 8 total time points per patient. The Qiagen DNeasy Blood extraction kit was used to purify genomic DNA from total PBMCs and from tumor samples. PBMCs were collected pretreatment and during treatment and were isolated and stored as previously described. V sheds 2 bases and J sheds 9 bases, leaving 15 bases between their ends. There are 14 amino acids in the CDR3, from cysteine to phenylalanine inclusive. The CDR3 DNA has 42 bases and is translated from base 1. CDR1 and CDR2, looked up from the germline V gene, are SGDLS and YYNGEE.

Sequenced material: PBMCs, taken around atezolizumab (anti-PD-L1) treatment. The chain is assembled from TRBV9 and TRBJ2-1; the D segment could be TRBD2, given 6 matching bases. The sequence was collected from a man between 65 and 85 years old with urothelial cancer. The CDR3 loop reads CASSVGTSGGEQFF. The nucleotide sequence reads as follows: TGTGCCAGCAGCGTCGGGACTTCCGGAGGTGAGCAGTTCTTC. Full variable domain (CDR3 extended with the reference TRBV9 and TRBJ2-1 proteins): DSGVTQTPKHLITATGQRVTLRCSPRSGDLSVYWYQQSLDQGLQFLIQYYNGEERAKGNILERFSAQQFPDLHSELNLSSLELGDSALYFCASSVGTSGGEQFFGPGTRLTVL.